A selection of T cell receptor beta chains follows, all from one sample in a study of T cell responses to AZD1222 COVID-19 vaccine. The protocol was immunoSEQ multiplex PCR, while the TCRdb copy is restricted to in-frame clones and leaves out a portion. The data contain 150,000 to 200,000 clones, 80% to 95% of them singletons. The sequencing used peripheral blood, collected 28 days after the second dose of the MenACWY control vaccine. The receptor source for this set is an adult who received the MenACWY meningococcal vaccine as a control. Each CDR3 is given with its conserved first and last residue. D genes are given only for firm matches. A clone size is listed for some rows: how often the clone was seen (once, few, many), or a class if it is expanded.

V gene	clone size	D gene	J gene	CDR3 DNA	CDR3 protein
TRBV2	.	.	TRBJ2-2	TGTGCCCTAAGGGCGAGCAGGAACACCGGGGAGCTGTTTTTT	CALRASRNTGELFF
TRBV30	.	.	TRBJ1-3	TGTGCCTGGACAGAGAAAACGGGAAACACCATATATTTT	CAWTEKTGNTIYF
TRBV18	.	.	TRBJ1-6	TGTGCCAGCTCACCGCGCGGTGATAATTCACCCCTCCACTTT	CASSPRGDNSPLHF
TRBV5-1	.	.	TRBJ1-4	TGCGCCAGCAGCTCAAACCAGGGAATTAATGAAAAACTGTTTTTT	CASSSNQGINEKLFF
TRBV9	.	.	TRBJ2-7	TGTGCCAGCAGCCTTAGCTCCTACGAGCAGTACTTC	CASSLSSYEQYF
TRBV7-3	.	.	TRBJ2-2	TGTGCCAGCAGCCCAACTACAGGGCGTAGCACCGGGGAGCTGTTTTTT	CASSPTTGRSTGELFF
TRBV5-5	.	.	TRBJ1-2	TGTGCCAGCGGTCACCGGGAAGCAATCTATGGCTACACCTTC	CASGHREAIYGYTF
TRBV3-1/TRBV3-2	once	.	TRBJ1-2	TGTGCCAGCAGCCCAGGAACATCCTCTTCTAACTATGGCTACACCTTC	CASSPGTSSSNYGYTF
TRBV4-1	once	.	TRBJ2-1	TGCGCCAGCCAAGGGGGCAATGAGCAGTTCTTC	CASQGGNEQFF
TRBV4-1	.	TRBD1	TRBJ1-5	TGCGCCAGCAGCCAAGTATCGGGACAGGGAAGTAGCAATCAGCCCCAGCATTTT	CASSQVSGQGSSNQPQHF
TRBV9	.	.	TRBJ2-7	TGTGCCAGCAGCGGCGGTACGGGGACCTACGAGCAGTACTTC	CASSGGTGTYEQYF
TRBV5-4	few	.	TRBJ2-7	TGTGCCAGCAGCGGTGCGGGGTTTGACGAGCAGTACTTC	CASSGAGFDEQYF
TRBV5-1	.	TRBD1	TRBJ1-6	TGCGCCAGCAGCTTGGGAGGGACAGATTCCTTTTCACCCCTCCACTTT	CASSLGGTDSFSPLHF
TRBV10-3	.	TRBD2	TRBJ2-3	TGTGCCATCAGCCCGGGACTAGCGGGCACAGATACGCAGTATTTT	CAISPGLAGTDTQYF
TRBV21-1	.	.	TRBJ1-1	TGTGCCAGCAGCAAAGTCGAGGGGCCCAATCCAGTTGAAGCTTTCTTT	CASSKVEGPNPVEAFF
TRBV29-1	once	.	TRBJ1-1	TGCAGCGTTGAACCCGACCGGGCTCGGTTGATGGGGATTAACACTGAAGCTTTCTTT	CSVEPDRARLMGINTEAFF
TRBV7-9	.	TRBD1	TRBJ1-5	TGTGCCAGCAGCTTCCAACAGGGGACCCAGCATTTT	CASSFQQGTQHF
TRBV28	.	.	TRBJ1-4	TGTGCCACTCAGGGAATGAATGAAAAACTGTTTTTT	CATQGMNEKLFF
TRBV13	.	TRBD1	TRBJ2-1	TGTGCCAGCAGCTTAGGGGACAGGGTGGGCAATGAGCAGTTCTTC	CASSLGDRVGNEQFF
TRBV3-1/TRBV3-2	.	TRBD1	TRBJ2-3	TGTGCCAGCAGCCTCGGACAGGGGCTAGATACGCAGTATTTT	CASSLGQGLDTQYF
TRBV28	.	TRBD1	TRBJ1-2	TGTGCCAGCAGTTTGATGACAGGGGGCGGTTATGGCTACACCTTC	CASSLMTGGGYGYTF
TRBV5-6	.	.	TRBJ1-1	TGTGCCAGCAGCTTGGCTGGCCCCCGAACTGAAGCTTTCTTT	CASSLAGPRTEAFF
TRBV6-2/TRBV6-3	.	TRBD2	TRBJ2-7	TGTGCCAGCAGTTTATCGGGGGGTCGAACCTACGAGCAGTACTTC	CASSLSGGRTYEQYF
TRBV2	.	.	TRBJ1-6	TGTGCCAGCAGTGTGGGGTCCTCGCTCCACTTT	CASSVGSSLHF
TRBV7-2	.	.	TRBJ1-3	TGTGCCAGCAGCTCCCGGGACCCTGGAAACACCATATATTTT	CASSSRDPGNTIYF
TRBV3-1/TRBV3-2	.	.	TRBJ1-1	TGTGCCAGCAGCCAGGGGGCAGTTCTGAACACTGAAGCTTTCTTT	CASSQGAVLNTEAFF
TRBV7-3	.	TRBD2	TRBJ2-2	TGTGCCAGCAGCTTGGCCGGACTAGCCGCCACCGGGGAGCTGTTTTTT	CASSLAGLAATGELFF
TRBV3-1/TRBV3-2	.	.	TRBJ1-4	TGTGCCAGCAGTGGAGCAACTAATGAAAAACTGTTTTTT	CASSGATNEKLFF
TRBV29-1	.	.	TRBJ1-3	TGCAGCGTTACTAGGCAGGCCGGATCTGGAAACACCATATATTTT	CSVTRQAGSGNTIYF
TRBV7-2	.	TRBD2	TRBJ2-5	TGTGCCAGCAGCTTCGGCGGGGGAATCGAGACCCAGTACTTC	CASSFGGGIETQYF
TRBV5-4	.	.	TRBJ1-6	TGTGCCAGCAGCGCTCAGGGACGGTATAATTCACCCCTCCACTTT	CASSAQGRYNSPLHF
TRBV10-2	few	.	TRBJ2-3	TGCGCCAGCAGTGGCGGCACAGATACGCAGTATTTT	CASSGGTDTQYF
TRBV6-5	once	.	TRBJ1-2	TGTGCCAGCCGCCGTGGAGGGACCGAGGATGGCTACACCTTC	CASRRGGTEDGYTF
TRBV6-5	once	TRBD1	TRBJ1-1	TGTGCCAGCAGTTTCGGGACAGTTCTCCTAAGGGAAGCTTTCTTT	CASSFGTVLLREAFF
TRBV7-9	.	.	TRBJ1-6	TGTGCCAGCAGCTTAGCAGGTACCTTGGATCATTCACCCCTCCACTTT	CASSLAGTLDHSPLHF
TRBV3-1/TRBV3-2	.	.	TRBJ1-4	TGTGCCAGCAGCCAAGGAGGGGGGCGTGAAAAACTGTTTTTT	CASSQGGGREKLFF